The 2 T cell receptor beta chains below were found in one sample sequenced in a study of blood T cell repertoires in COVID-19. Using immunoSEQ multiplex PCR, the repertoire was profiled, and TCRdb retains in-frame clones only, with some absent. The sample has around 140,000 clones; about 83% are singletons. Sequences were obtained from peripheral blood. Receptors were obtained from a man over 45 with acute or convalescent COVID-19.

The V call is TRBV20-1, the J call TRBJ1-1; the D is unclear. The CDR3 has 11 amino acids. The germline V and J ends were trimmed by 5 bases and 1 base, with 5 bases remaining between them. Looked up from germline, CDR1 is DFQATT and CDR2 is SNEGSKA (reference sequence). CDR3 sequence reads: CSAFRNTEAFF. Here the CDR3 DNA reads TGCAGTGCTTTCAGGAACACTGAAGCTTTCTTT.

The table lists this clone with a few counts. The J gene is TRBJ2-2, the V gene TRBV25-1, with D perhaps matching TRBD2 (5 bases). The CDR3 has 16 residues. V shed 4 bases and J shed 7 bases, with 19 bases lying between them. Germline V gene lookup returns CDR1 MGHDK and CDR2 SYGVNS. The CDR3 sequence: CASSVERGLLGGELFF. CDR3 nucleotide sequence: TGTGCCAGCAGTGTGGAAAGAGGACTCCTAGGCGGGGAGCTGTTTTTT.